This T cell receptor beta chain stems from a study of blood T cell repertoires in COVID-19. Here immunoSEQ multiplex PCR was the method, and the copy in TCRdb shows in-frame clones only, minus some. The profile shows about 220,000 clones, 80% to 90% of them singletons. Sample: peripheral blood. This clonotype originated in a woman in her fifties or sixties with acute or convalescent COVID-19.

CDR3 DNA sequence: TGTGCCAGCAGCCAAGAATATGCGAGGCAGGGGGTTGTGAATAATGAAAAACTGTTTTTT. Translation: CASSQEYARQGVVNNEKLFF. This rearrangement joins TRBV3-1 (or the pseudogene TRBV3-2) to TRBJ1-4, with TRBD1 matching over 7 bases. The ends lost 0 bases at V and 4 bases at J; junction bases unmatched: 17. Germline values: CDR1 LGHDT, CDR2 YNNKEL (reference sequence). The CDR3 spans 20 residues.